This T cell receptor beta chain was observed in a study of T cells after yellow fever vaccination. The V segment lost 4 bases and the J segment 9 bases; nucleotides outside the gene matches: 3. Germline CDR1 LNHNV, CDR2 YYDKDF (reference sequence). CDR3 size: 12 residues. TCRdb used MiXCR to reprocess the 5' RACE reads, holding one entry per CDR3 protein. The sample has approximately 580,000 distinct CDR3 sequences; roughly a sixth are singletons. This clonotype was picked up a small number of times. This TCR derives from a man aged 18 to 35 who received the YFV17D yellow fever vaccine. The chain has TRBV15 and TRBJ2-3; 8 nucleotides match TRBD2. Sequenced material: PBMCs, taken 5 to 6 days after the first yellow fever vaccination. The CDR3 sequence: CATSTVAGTQYF. The CDR3 DNA sequence: TGTGCCACCAGCACGGTAGCGGGGACGCAGTATTTT.